One sample yielded the 4 T cell receptor beta chains listed below, sequenced in a study of cytomegalovirus exposure and HLA in healthy donors. PCR primers comprised 60 Vbeta and 13 Jbeta primers. The table came from immunoSEQ multiplex PCR; TCRdb's copy has only in-frame clones and leaves some out. The table has around 200,000 clones, approximately 80% seen once. Sequencing was carried out using PBMCs. Source of these receptors: a woman aged 50 to 60 in good health and CMV-seropositive.

The J gene is TRBJ1-6, the V gene TRBV5-4; 8 nucleotides agree with TRBD1. The CDR3 covers 14 residues. V lost 3 bases and J lost 8; bases outside the gene matches: 4. In germline, CDR1 is SGHNT, CDR2 YYREEE (reference sequence). In nucleotides, the CDR3 is TGTGCCAGCAGCTGGACAGGGAAGGATTCACCCCTCCACTTT. Its protein is CASSWTGKDSPLHF.

The chain combines TRBV14 with TRBJ2-2; maybe TRBD1 (5 bases). Germline V gives CDR1 SGHDN, CDR2 FVKESK. V shed 4 bases and J shed 6 bases, with 18 bases lying between them. The CDR3 is 16 amino acids. The CDR3 loop reads CASSPFQGFRSGELFF. DNA of the CDR3: TGTGCCAGCAGCCCTTTCCAGGGTTTTCGGTCCGGGGAGCTGTTTTTT.

V and J are TRBV5-1 and TRBJ1-1, with D perhaps TRBD1 (5 bases). The germline gives CDR1 SGHRS, CDR2 YFSETQ. Trimming shortened V by 4 bases and J by 4 bases, and 11 bases separated the two germline ends. This CDR3 spans 13 amino acids. The CDR3 protein is CASSPDSFTEAFF. The DNA for the CDR3 is TGCGCCAGCAGCCCCGACAGTTTCACTGAAGCTTTCTTT.

The J gene is TRBJ1-1, the V gene TRBV19; D is unclear. CDR3 length equals 11 residues. V lost 5 bases and J lost 3, with 4 bases in between. CDR1 and CDR2 from the germline V gene are LNHDA and SQIVND (reference sequence). The CDR3 DNA is TGTGCCAGTAGTTCGGACACTGAAGCTTTCTTT. Its translation: CASSSDTEAFF.